This T cell receptor (beta chain) is drawn from a study of T cells after yellow fever vaccination. Looked up from germline, CDR1 is SGHTA and CDR2 is FQGNSA. With 2 bases removed from V and 7 bases from J, the gap between germline ends came to 12 bases. The CDR3 has 13 amino acids. Study-level findings and limits: Among primary-vaccination clones, most reappeared after the booster, at about 95% for CD4 and approximately 90% for CD8. Peaking faster, on day 5 versus 15, the secondary response was nonetheless weaker. Abundant clonotypes from the bulk population could get into FACS-sorted repertoires as contaminants.

Each CDR3 protein gets one entry after TCRdb re-called the 5' RACE reads with MiXCR. This repertoire shows 450,000 to 550,000 distinct CDR3 sequences, roughly a fifth found once; its top ten account for 13% to 15%. This clonotype has ten or more counts. Antigen specificity is unknown. Sequencing used PBMCs, obtained 15 days after the yellow fever booster vaccination. This chain uses TRBV7-2 with TRBJ2-7; D possibly uses TRBD1 or TRBD2 (5 bases each). The origin of this receptor is a man aged 25-45 years who received the YFV17D yellow fever vaccine. The CDR3 DNA follows: TGTGCCAGCAGCTTAATATTGGGGACGGAGCAGTACTTC. Translating gives CASSLILGTEQYF.